A single sample is the source of the 31 T cell receptor beta chains below, sequenced in a study of PD-L1 blockade in urothelial cancer. Indicated time point: pretreatment peripheral blood. Profiling relied on immunoSEQ multiplex PCR, and the TCRdb table lists in-frame clones only, not all of them. In the table there are 60,000 or so clones, roughly 85% of which are singletons. This specimen consisted of PBMCs, obtained around atezolizumab (anti-PD-L1) treatment. Receptors originate from a man aged 65 to 85 with urothelial cancer.

There are a few counts of this clone. The chain employs TRBV14 and TRBJ1-4; TRBD1 is a possible D gene (6 bases). Trimming took 3 bases from V and 4 from J, leaving 12 bases between them. Germline CDR1 is SGHDN and CDR2 is FVKESK. The CDR3 spans 15 residues. The CDR3 coding sequence is TGTGCCAGCAGCCAGAACGGACAGCGTAATGAAAAACTGTTTTTT. Protein product: CASSQNGQRNEKLFF.

The chain carries TRBV6-6 and TRBJ1-5; a weak D match, TRBD1 (6 bases). This CDR3 is built from 13 residues. The V gene's germline CDR1 is MNHNY and CDR2 SVGAGI (reference sequence). The V gene lost 6 bases and the J gene lost 3 bases, with 9 bases spanning the gap. The CDR3 DNA follows: TGTGCCAGCAGAACAGGGAACAATCAGCCCCAGCATTTT. Amino acid sequence: CASRTGNNQPQHF.

The rearrangement links TRBV5-6 to TRBJ1-5; D is unresolved. CDR3 length: 14 residues. CDR1 SGHDT and CDR2 YYEEEE come from the germline V gene. Trimming took off 4 bases at V and 0 bases at J, with 8 bases between the two ends. Here the CDR3 DNA reads TGTGCCAGCAGCACTAGAGTTAGCAATCAGCCCCAGCATTTT. Translated, it gives CASSTRVSNQPQHF.

The J gene is TRBJ1-1, the V gene TRBV2, with D unresolved. There are 14 residues in the CDR3. V was clipped by 9 bases and J by 3 bases, with 17 bases between them. The V gene's germline CDR1 is SNHLY and CDR2 FYNNEI. DNA of the CDR3: TGTGCCAGTTCCGTTAGACAAACCTACACTGAAGCTTTCTTT. It encodes CASSVRQTYTEAFF.

The V and J genes are TRBV19 and TRBJ2-5; 7 nucleotides match TRBD2. The V gene's germline CDR1 is LNHDA and CDR2 SQIVND (reference sequence). CDR3 length: 14 amino acids. V lost 2 bases and J lost 5; bases outside the gene matches: 5. DNA for the CDR3: TGTGCCAGTAGTATACAGGGAGGGGAGGAGACCCAGTACTTC. It codes for CASSIQGGEETQYF.

The chain recombines TRBV6-6 with TRBJ1-5; 9 bases match TRBD1. The CDR3 spans 14 residues. The V segment lost 5 bases and the J segment 4 bases; nucleotides outside the gene matches: 3. From germline, CDR1 is MNHNY and CDR2 SVGAGI (reference sequence). The CDR3 here is CASSPGQGNQPQHF. CDR3 bases: TGTGCCAGCAGTCCGGGACAGGGAAATCAGCCCCAGCATTTT.

The CDR3 protein is CASRPGQANTGELFF. The CDR3 DNA reads as TGTGCCAGCAGACCCGGACAGGCAAACACCGGGGAGCTGTTTTTT. V and J are TRBV28 and TRBJ2-2, with TRBD1 identical over 7 bases. The trim removed 6 bases at V and 2 bases at J, leaving 6 bases unmatched. The CDR3 runs to 15 residues. CDR1 MDHEN and CDR2 SYDVKM come from the germline V gene.

The rearrangement joins TRBV18 to TRBJ2-1, with 15 positions matching TRBD2. The CDR3 loop spans 15 amino acids. After removal of 3 bases from V and 9 bases from J, the junction contained 3 bases not matched to a gene. Per the germline V gene, CDR1 is KGHSH and CDR2 is LQKENI. CDR3 nucleotides: TGTGCCAGCTCACCGGGACTAGCGGGAGGAGCTGAGCAGTTCTTC. Its translation is CASSPGLAGGAEQFF.

V usage is TRBV4-2 and J usage is TRBJ1-2, with 8 positions matching TRBD1. Looked up from germline, CDR1 is LGHNA and CDR2 is YNFKEQ. Trimming cost V 0 bases and J 5 bases; bases outside gene matches: 8. The CDR3 has 16 residues. CDR3 residues: CASSQERDRGGYGYTF. The CDR3 DNA reads TGTGCCAGCAGCCAAGAACGCGACAGGGGCGGTTATGGCTACACCTTC.

This clone was observed once. V and J are TRBV19 and TRBJ1-5; unclear D gene. In germline, CDR1 is LNHDA, CDR2 SQIVND (reference sequence). Trimming shortened V by 3 bases and J by 7 bases, and 19 bases separated the two germline ends. This CDR3 contains 16 residues. The CDR3 coding sequence is TGTGCCAGTAGTATCCCCGGCGATACGGCGGGCCAGCCCCAGCATTTT. It is translated as CASSIPGDTAGQPQHF.

This clone came up once. The rearrangement links TRBV11-2 to TRBJ2-1; 14 positions match TRBD2. Germline V CDR1 and CDR2: SGHAT, FQNNGV. Losses at the gene ends were 4 bases for V and 12 bases for J; bases not matched to a gene: 5. CDR3 size: 14 residues. DNA for the CDR3: TGTGCCAGCAGCTCCGGGACTAGCGGGAGAGGGCAGTTCTTC. It translates to CASSSGTSGRGQFF.

The V gene is TRBV29-1, the J gene TRBJ2-3; 8 bases are a match to TRBD1. Germline CDR1 is SQVTM and CDR2 is ANQGSEA. This CDR3 has 12 amino acids. After removal of 7 bases from V and 6 bases from J, the junction contained 6 bases not matched to a gene. The CDR3 coding sequence is TGCAGCGCCTGGACAGGGACGGATACGCAGTATTTT. It translates to CSAWTGTDTQYF.

V is TRBV5-8 and J is TRBJ2-1; 8 positions agree with TRBD1. With 4 bases clipped from V and 5 bases from J, the junction kept 8 bases outside the gene matches. Germline V lookup: CDR1 SGHTS, CDR2 YDEGEE. The CDR3 is 15 amino acids. The CDR3 is CASSVTGTGDNEQFF. The CDR3 DNA sequence: TGTGCCAGCAGCGTAACCGGGACAGGCGACAATGAGCAGTTCTTC.

This chain connects TRBV5-1 to TRBJ2-1, with 12 bases aligning to TRBD2. From germline, CDR1 is SGHRS and CDR2 YFSETQ. The junction had 6 bases not matched to a gene; V was cut back by 4 bases and J by 7 bases. The CDR3 contains 15 residues. CDR3 in amino acids: CASSPLTSGRNEQFF. DNA for the CDR3: TGCGCCAGCAGCCCCTTAACTAGCGGGAGGAATGAGCAGTTCTTC.

The chain joins TRBV11-2 to TRBJ1-2; D unresolved. Trimming took off 5 bases at V and 2 bases at J, with 9 bases between the two ends. From germline, CDR1 is SGHAT and CDR2 FQNNGV. This CDR3 comprises 13 residues. The CDR3 reads CASSPSRNYGYTF. CDR3 DNA: TGTGCCAGCAGCCCATCACGGAACTATGGCTACACCTTC.

This clone came up once. J is TRBJ1-3 and V is TRBV7-9; D uncertain. The germline V gene encodes CDR1 SEHNR and CDR2 FQNEAQ (reference sequence). This CDR3 has 11 amino acids. V was clipped by 4 bases and J by 8 bases, with 6 bases between them. The CDR3 DNA is TGTGCCAGCAGCTCCCGGGACACCATATATTTT. It translates to CASSSRDTIYF. Using reference TRBV7-9 and TRBJ1-3 for the parts outside the CDR3, the full variable domain is DTGVSQNPRHKITKRGQNVTFRCDPISEHNRLYWYRQTLGQGPEFLTYFQNEAQLEKSRLLSDRFSAERPKGSFSTLEIQRTEQGDSAMYLCASSSRDTIYFGEGSWLTVV.

The gene calls are TRBV5-6 and TRBJ2-7, with TRBD1 identical over 9 bases. The J segment lost 6 bases and the V segment lost 3 bases, leaving 4 bases of the junction unmatched. CDR3 length: 13 amino acids. Germline CDR1 SGHDT, CDR2 YYEEEE. CDR3 protein: CASSSGTGFEQYF. The CDR3 DNA follows: TGTGCCAGCAGCTCCGGGACAGGGTTCGAGCAGTACTTC.

The rearrangement links TRBV7-2 to TRBJ2-6; D might be TRBD2 (5 bases). Germline assignment: CDR1 SGHTA and CDR2 FQGNSA. The CDR3 runs to 17 residues. V gave up 2 bases and J gave up 2 bases, with 13 bases separating them. The DNA for the CDR3 is TGTGCCAGCAGCTTACCCCCGGGGATCCCTGGGGCCAACGTCCTGACTTTC. This gives the protein CASSLPPGIPGANVLTF.

This clone was counted between two and nine times. The rearrangement joins TRBV19 to TRBJ2-1; 14 bases line up with TRBD2. After removal of 6 bases from V and 7 bases from J, the junction contained 2 bases not matched to a gene. The CDR3 covers 14 residues. Germline assignment: CDR1 LNHDA and CDR2 SQIVND (reference sequence). The CDR3 is CASRGTSGRNEQFF. The CDR3 DNA sequence: TGTGCCAGTAGAGGGACTAGCGGGAGAAATGAGCAGTTCTTC.

V is TRBV19 and J is TRBJ2-2, with D uncertain. Per the germline V gene, CDR1 is LNHDA and CDR2 is SQIVND (reference sequence). Trimming left V 10 bases short and J 2 bases short, with 14 bases between. This CDR3 spans 14 amino acids. The CDR3 here is CATARMLNTGELFF. The CDR3, as DNA: TGTGCCACTGCGAGGATGTTAAACACCGGGGAGCTGTTTTTT.

The rearrangement joins TRBV21-1 to TRBJ2-7; the table's D call, TRBD1, has no DNA check behind it. TRBV21-1 is shown as a pseudogene. This CDR3 contains 16 residues. The CDR3 DNA follows: TGTGCCAGCAGTCGAACCACCCGGGACAGGGTCTACGAGCAGTACTTC. Translating it yields CASSRTTRDRVYEQYF.

This clone occurred once. CDR3 coding DNA: TGTGCCAGCAGGCGACAGGACTCCTACGAGCAGTACTTC. This encodes CASRRQDSYEQYF. V is TRBV2 and J is TRBJ2-7; D perhaps matches TRBD1 (6 bases). The CDR3 length is 13 residues. CDR1 is SNHLY and CDR2 is FYNNEI in the germline V gene. V lost 6 bases and J 0 bases, leaving 9 bases between the germline ends. Full variable domain (missing parts from reference TRBV2 and TRBJ2-7): EPEVTQTPSHQVTQMGQEVILRCVPISNHLYFYWYRQILGQKVEFLVSFYNNEISEKSEIFDDQFSVERPDGSNFTLKIRSTKLEDSAMYFCASRRQDSYEQYFGPGTRLTVT.

The V call is TRBV10-3, the J call TRBJ2-7, with a weak D call TRBD2 (6 bases). Trimming took off 3 bases at V and 0 bases at J, with 6 bases between the two ends. The CDR3 is 13 residues long. The germline CDR1 and CDR2 sequences are ENHRY and SYGVKD. The CDR3 DNA is TGTGCCATCAGTGACGGGGGCTCCTACGAGCAGTACTTC. The encoded protein is CAISDGGSYEQYF.

The rearrangement uses TRBV5-6 and TRBJ2-1; 10 nucleotides match TRBD2. This CDR3 has 13 residues. The germline gives CDR1 SGHDT, CDR2 YYEEEE. The V and J ends lost 0 bases and 15 bases, in that order; junction bases with no gene match: 6. This CDR3 is CASSLVGAGGAFF. The DNA of the CDR3 is TGTGCCAGCAGCTTGGTCGGAGCGGGAGGGGCGTTCTTC.

CDR3: CASSSGSYEQYF. The DNA for the CDR3 is TGTGCCAGCAGTTCAGGCTCCTACGAGCAGTACTTC. J is TRBJ2-7 and V is TRBV28; D unresolved. Germline V gene data show CDR1 as MDHEN and CDR2 as SYDVKM. This CDR3 comprises 12 residues. Trimming took 4 bases from V and 0 from J, leaving 4 bases between them.

This chain connects TRBV7-3 to TRBJ2-1, with 8 bases aligning to TRBD2. With V trimmed by 5 bases and J by 8 bases, 14 bases remained unmatched. The germline gives CDR1 SGHTA, CDR2 FQGTGA. The CDR3 spans 16 residues. The CDR3 here is CASSPGTSGGADEQFF. CDR3 bases: TGTGCCAGCAGCCCCGGAACTAGCGGAGGCGCGGATGAGCAGTTCTTC.

The chain's CDR3 is CASSSSGTGDTGELFF. In DNA form, the CDR3 reads TGTGCCAGCAGCTCCTCCGGGACAGGGGACACCGGGGAGCTGTTTTTT. The chain joins TRBV11-3 to TRBJ2-2; 10 bases are a match to TRBD1. Germline V gives CDR1 SGHNT, CDR2 YENEEA. The length of the CDR3 is 16 residues. V shed 4 bases, J shed 3 bases, and the junction held 5 bases outside the gene matches.

About this clone itself: Other DNA variants within this sample encode the same CDR3. This rearrangement joins TRBV9 to TRBJ2-5, with TRBD1 identical over 7 bases. Germline V gene lookup returns CDR1 SGDLS and CDR2 YYNGEE. This CDR3 is built from 15 residues. The trim removed 3 bases at V and 3 bases at J, leaving 8 bases unmatched. The chain's CDR3 is CASSAHRGREETQYF. The DNA of the CDR3 is TGTGCCAGCAGCGCCCACAGGGGACGAGAAGAGACCCAGTACTTC.

The chain recombines TRBV27 with TRBJ2-1, with D maybe TRBD1 (7 bases). Deletions cut 3 bases from V and 1 base from J, with 13 bases between. Germline V gene data show CDR1 as MNHEY and CDR2 as SMNVEV (reference sequence). This CDR3 region has 16 residues. The CDR3 nucleotides read TGTGCCAGCAGTTTTCCTCAGGGGGGATCCTACAATGAGCAGTTCTTC. Its protein product is CASSFPQGGSYNEQFF.

This clone was seen just once. This rearrangement joins TRBV27 to TRBJ1-2; possibly TRBD1 for D (5 bases). In germline, CDR1 is MNHEY, CDR2 SMNVEV (reference sequence). The V end was cut by 4 bases, the J end by 4 bases, with 10 bases between. This CDR3 has 13 amino acids. The CDR3 protein is CASSSYRSYGYTF. For the CDR3, the DNA is TGTGCCAGCAGTTCCTACAGGTCCTATGGCTACACCTTC.

The chain combines TRBV27 with TRBJ2-1; D is perhaps TRBD1 (5 bases). Looked up from germline, CDR1 is MNHEY and CDR2 is SMNVEV (reference sequence). With 2 bases removed from V and 0 bases from J, the gap between germline ends came to 17 bases. The CDR3 has 18 residues. The CDR3 is CASSLIGRVGDSYNEQFF. The DNA of the CDR3 is TGTGCCAGCAGTTTAATTGGCAGGGTAGGGGACTCCTACAATGAGCAGTTCTTC.